This entry concerns a single T cell receptor (beta chain). The data originate from a study of blood T cell repertoires in COVID-19. About the study: Some COVID-19 samples were acute and others convalescent; all came from the United States, Italy and Spain. From T cells, B-cell-depleted T cells, or PBMCs came the material, which was cDNA or gDNA.

V gave up 7 bases and J gave up 0 bases; unmatched junction bases: 15. Per germline, CDR1 LNHDA and CDR2 SQIVND (reference sequence). The CDR3 is 18 residues long. In the original workflow: Using reference gene primer amplification, nucleated cell counts were estimated. Data came from immunoSEQ multiplex PCR; TCRdb stores just in-frame clones and leaves some out. The V and J calls and clone size are taken from that table; D and trimming were inferred from the DNA. This table has 140,000 to 150,000 clones, roughly nine tenths appearing once. The clonotype originates from a human donor in a cohort sampled during active COVID-19. This chain links TRBV19 with TRBJ1-3; 7 bases align to TRBD1. The material sequenced was peripheral blood. CDR3 sequence reads: CASTRGDSLLLSGNTIYF. The CDR3 DNA reads TGTGCCAGTACCAGGGGGGACTCTCTCCTCCTCTCTGGAAACACCATATATTTT. Using reference TRBV19 and TRBJ1-3 for the parts outside the CDR3, the full variable domain is DGGITQSPKYLFRKEGQNVTLSCEQNLNHDAMYWYRQDPGQGLRLIYYSQIVNDFQKGDIAEGYSVSREKKESFPLTVTSAQKNPTAFYLCASTRGDSLLLSGNTIYFGEGSWLTVV.